This T cell receptor (beta chain) was sequenced for a study of shared clonotypes between healthy human individuals (dated by TCRdb to about 2020). In the study overall: The cohort comprised a couple of women and a few men aged 18 to 49 years. Per donor, leukapheresis produced somewhere between about 0.94 and 9.5 billion PBMCs. Per donor, three plates each were used for CD4 naive and CD4 memory, two for CD8 naive, and one for CD8 memory. To estimate repertoire size and how much clonotype sharing occurs between individuals, the study deeply sequenced the blood TCR repertoires of several healthy adults. Libraries were prepared and TCR repertoires were sequenced by different laboratories using diverse techniques, in order to increase sequencing depth and limit assay-specific biases.

For this clone: No cognate antigen has been identified for it. No quality values exist for individual bases; no much larger clone is one base distant.

The donors were healthy, HIV-negative adults who had no recently reported acute infections or vaccinations. Every donor was a Caucasian adult residing in Nashville, Tennessee, USA. CD4+ T cells were enriched by magnetic negative selection, after which naive cells were positively selected on CD45RA and the negative fraction was taken as the memory subset. After blood collection by leukapheresis, PBMCs were isolated using Ficoll-Histopaque density gradient centrifugation and then cryopreserved in the vapor phase of liquid nitrogen. Purity and quantity of every magnetically sorted T cell population were checked by analytical flow cytometry. Genomic DNA was isolated from every sorted fraction and measured by UV absorbance on a Nanodrop 2000c. The germline V gene gives CDR1 as SGHRS and CDR2 as YFSETQ. Trimming leaves V shorter by 0 bases and J shorter by 6 bases, with the junction holding 7 bases beyond the gene matches. Including cysteine and phenylalanine, the CDR3 has 16 amino acids. This entry keeps only the CDR3 DNA: 48 bases, framed from base 1.

Paper-wide results and their limitations: Even with the large sequencing depth, rarefaction of the sorted-subset datasets indicated that sequencing was incomplete. The small number of donors limited the genetic and exposure-history diversity represented. Naive subsets generally had larger estimated clonotype richness than memory subsets. Approximately 5% of naive CD4, 3.5% of naive CD8, 2.3% of memory CD4, and approximately 0.39% of memory CD8 clonotypes were shared across a few donors. Sampling was limited to blood, and TCR repertoires in tissue likely differ from TCR repertoires in blood. Pairwise subsampling indicated that sequencing depth was expected to affect the degree of clonotype sharing among donors. Higher generation probabilities were observed for clonotypes shared by all four sorted-subset donors than for non-shared clonotypes.

TCR CDR3 regions were amplified from genomic DNA by multiplex PCR using the deep immunoSEQ assay. Extracted genomic DNA from each cell subset was spread evenly across all wells of several immunoSEQ 96-well plates, with each plate serving as a replicate. Each replicate PCR for sorted subsets received about 200 ng genomic DNA, equal to some 32,000 T cell genomes. Purified libraries were quantified with a Qubit 3.0 fluorometer, sized on a Bioanalyzer 2100, and re-quantified with the KAPA Library Quantification kit. Each immunoSEQ 96-well plate was sequenced on its own single-read 150-cycle Illumina NextSeq 550 flow cell. Per the source publication's procedure: Because the immunoSEQ output included only junctional sequences and no quality scores, the filtering could not be the same as the filtering used for full-length reads. Sequences were annotated with PyIR, a Python wrapper for IgBLAST v1.9, using IMGT germline references to assign V/J genes and CDR3. Reads with weak V/J assignments (E-value above 1e-6), missing CDR3, stop codons, out-of-frame junctions, or ambiguous translated residues were removed. V3J clonotypes were defined by identical inferred V gene, J gene, and CDR3 amino acid sequence. Percentage overlap between repertoires was calculated by dividing the number of shared unique clonotypes by the size of the smaller repertoire. Repertoire richness was assessed with RTK rarefaction, the Chao1 estimator, and Recon v2.1 estimates of unobserved clonotypes. For all TCRbeta clonotypes obtained by the gDNA method from a handful of donors, generation probabilities were computed with OLGA. TCRdb stores this immuneACCESS table with in-frame sequences only. Part of the clones is absent; in the studies checked, under half of the shortfall reflects unresolved V genes, and no reason is known for the rest. The V and J calls and the clone size are those of that table, but D and trimming were determined from the DNA. Within this sample are about 1 million clones, with about 75% of them counted one time only. The ten top clones hold roughly 1.4% of the sample.

This receptor chain uses TRBV5-1 and TRBJ2-1; TRBD2 matches 9 bases in the middle. This TCR came from a man aged 18 to 29 in good health. The source material was memory CD4+ T cells sorted from blood. The sample's cell subset or site label, decoded: CD45RA-negative fraction. The CDR3 sequence is CASSLVASGTFNEQFF. The nucleotides are TGCGCCAGCAGCTTGGTGGCTAGCGGGACTTTCAATGAGCAGTTCTTC. Where the CDR3 stops, the reference TRBV5-1 and TRBJ2-1 genes take over; the full variable domain is KAGVTQTPRYLIKTRGQQVTLSCSPISGHRSVSWYQQTPGQGLQFLFEYFSETQRNKGNFPGRFSGRQFSNSRSEMNVSTLELGDSALYLCASSLVASGTFNEQFFGPGTRLTVL.